This T cell receptor (beta chain) was recorded in a study of blood T cell repertoires in COVID-19. As for the study in general: Whether acute or convalescent, the COVID-19 samples came from the United States, Italy and Spain. The cDNA or gDNA used as material had been derived from T cells, B-cell-depleted T cells, or PBMCs.

The germline V gene encodes CDR1 MGHDK and CDR2 SYGVNS. V lost 1 base, J lost 7 bases, and 10 bases lay in between. This CDR3 has 14 amino acids. Original data processing: Amplification of reference gene primers was used by the study to estimate nucleated cell counts. Sequenced by immunoSEQ multiplex PCR; TCRdb stores in-frame clones only, minus some. V and J calls and clone size are as listed in that table; D and trimming were resolved from the DNA. The table includes approximately 65,000 clones, over 85% detected once. This sequence joins TRBV25-1 and TRBJ1-4; possibly TRBD1 for D (6 bases). The receptor was derived from a man aged 65-85 years with active COVID-19. Material: peripheral blood. CDR3 in amino acids: CASSESGGREKLFF. The CDR3 coding sequence is TGTGCCAGCAGTGAATCGGGGGGCCGTGAAAAACTGTTTTTT.